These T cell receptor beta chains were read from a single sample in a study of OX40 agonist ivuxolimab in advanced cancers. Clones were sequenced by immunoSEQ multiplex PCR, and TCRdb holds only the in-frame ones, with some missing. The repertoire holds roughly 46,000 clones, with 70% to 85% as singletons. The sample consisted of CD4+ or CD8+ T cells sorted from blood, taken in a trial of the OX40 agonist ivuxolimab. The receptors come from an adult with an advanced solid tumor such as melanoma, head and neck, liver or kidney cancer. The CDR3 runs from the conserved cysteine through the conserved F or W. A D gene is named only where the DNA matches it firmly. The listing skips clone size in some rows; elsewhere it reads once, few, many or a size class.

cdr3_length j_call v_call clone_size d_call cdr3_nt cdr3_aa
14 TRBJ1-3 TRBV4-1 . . TGCGCCAGCAGCCAAGTCGCTGACTTGTCCACCATATATTTT CASSQVADLSTIYF
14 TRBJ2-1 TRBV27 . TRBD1 TGTGCCAGCGGGCCGGGACAGGGAGCAGGTGAGCAGTTCTTC CASGPGQGAGEQFF
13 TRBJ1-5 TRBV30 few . TGTGCCTGGAGTCCTGACAGCAATCAGCCCCAGCATTTT CAWSPDSNQPQHF
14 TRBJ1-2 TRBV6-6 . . TGTGCCAGCACCCCCCTTGGGGGGAACTATGGCTACACCTTC CASTPLGGNYGYTF
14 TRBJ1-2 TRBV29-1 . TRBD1 TGCAGCGTTGTGGGGGGTCAGGGGGCGCGTGGCTACACCTTC CSVVGGQGARGYTF
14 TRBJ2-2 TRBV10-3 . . TGTGCCATCAGCTTAGACACGAACACCGGGGAGCTGTTTTTT CAISLDTNTGELFF
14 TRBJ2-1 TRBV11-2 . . TGTGCCAGCAGCTTTCTGAGCTCCTACAATGAGCAGTTCTTC CASSFLSSYNEQFF
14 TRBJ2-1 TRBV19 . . TGTGCCAGTAGTATACAGGGTCAAGGCAATGAGCAGTTCTTC CASSIQGQGNEQFF
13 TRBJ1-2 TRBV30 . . TGTGCCTGGAGTACAGAGCAGAACTATGGCTACACCTTC CAWSTEQNYGYTF
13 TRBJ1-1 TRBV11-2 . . TGTGCCAGCAGCTTAGCCCGGGCGCTGGGAGCTTTCTTT CASSLARALGAFF
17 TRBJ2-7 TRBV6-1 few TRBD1 TGTGCCAGCAGTGAACCGTTCGGACAGGACTTTTCCTACGAGCAGTACTTC CASSEPFGQDFSYEQYF
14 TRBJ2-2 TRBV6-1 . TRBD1 TGTGCCAGCAGCCCGACAGGGGCGGGCGGGGAGCTGTTTTTT CASSPTGAGGELFF
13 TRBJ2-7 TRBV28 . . TGTGCCAGCAGTTTAGGGAGGAGCTACGAGCAGTACTTC CASSLGRSYEQYF
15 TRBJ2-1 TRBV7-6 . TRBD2 TGTGCCAGCAGCTCGCCTAGCGGGGTCTACAATGAGCAGTTCTTC CASSSPSGVYNEQFF
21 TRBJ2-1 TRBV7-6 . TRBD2 TGTGCCAGCAGCTTGAGGGGGGGGACGGCTAGCGGGAGGTCGTCCTACAATGAGCAGTTCTTC CASSLRGGTASGRSSYNEQFF
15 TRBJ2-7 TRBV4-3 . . TGCGCCAGCAGCCGAGAGCTAGAGTCCTCCTACGAGCAGTACTTC CASSRELESSYEQYF
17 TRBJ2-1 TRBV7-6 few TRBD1 TGTGCCAGCAGCACGGGACAGGGGAGTGGTAATTACAATGAGCAGTTCTTC CASSTGQGSGNYNEQFF
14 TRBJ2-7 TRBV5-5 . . TGTGCCAGCAGCCGAGGGTCTTTCGGGTACGAGCAGTACTTC CASSRGSFGYEQYF
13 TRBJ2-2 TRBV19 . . TGTGCCAGTAGTATAAACGGGAAGGGGGAGCTGTTTTTT CASSINGKGELFF
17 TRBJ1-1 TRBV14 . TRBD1 TGTGCCAGCAGCCTCGCCCGGGACAGGGGCCCGAACACTGAAGCTTTCTTT CASSLARDRGPNTEAFF
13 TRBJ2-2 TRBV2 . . TGTGCCAGCGACCAGGGGAACACCGGGGAGCTGTTTTTT CASDQGNTGELFF
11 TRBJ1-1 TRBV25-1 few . TGTGCCAGCAGGTTAGGGGCTGAAGCTTTCTTT CASRLGAEAFF
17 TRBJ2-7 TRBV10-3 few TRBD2 TGTGCCATCAGTGAGTTCGGACTAGCGGGACCCTCCTACGAGCAGTACTTC CAISEFGLAGPSYEQYF
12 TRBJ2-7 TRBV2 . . TGTGCCAGCAGAGACAGAGCCTACGAGCAGTACTTC CASRDRAYEQYF
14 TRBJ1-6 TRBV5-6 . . TGTGCCAGCAGCTTGTATCAGGGATCTTCACCCCTCCACTTT CASSLYQGSSPLHF
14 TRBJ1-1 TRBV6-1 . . TGTGCCAGCAGTGCCCGGGACCAGAACACTGAAGCTTTCTTT CASSARDQNTEAFF
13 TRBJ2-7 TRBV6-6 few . TGTGCCAGCAGTCAGGACTCGTCGCTTGAGCAGTACTTC CASSQDSSLEQYF
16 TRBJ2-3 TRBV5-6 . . TGTGCCAGCAGCGAGACAGGGAGGTGGCTCACAGATACGCAGTATTTT CASSETGRWLTDTQYF
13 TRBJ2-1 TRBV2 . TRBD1 TGTGCCAGCACTGCCGACAGGGTCGATGAGCAGTTCTTC CASTADRVDEQFF
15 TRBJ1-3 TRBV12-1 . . TGTGCCAGCAGCCGGGGACTCTCCTCTGGAAACACCATATATTTT CASSRGLSSGNTIYF
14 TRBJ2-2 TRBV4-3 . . TGCGCCAGCAGCCCTACTCGGGGGACCGGGGAGCTGTTTTTT CASSPTRGTGELFF
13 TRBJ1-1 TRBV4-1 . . TGCGCCAGCAGCCAATTTGTTAACACTGAAGCTTTCTTT CASSQFVNTEAFF
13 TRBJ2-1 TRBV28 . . TGTGCCAGCAGTCCGACAGGAAACAATGAGCAGTTCTTC CASSPTGNNEQFF
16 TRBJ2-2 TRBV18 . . TGTGCCAGCTCACCGACCCGGGACTTCGTCACCGGGGAGCTGTTTTTT CASSPTRDFVTGELFF
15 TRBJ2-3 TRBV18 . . TGTGCCAGCTCTCCTCTGGGGGCTAGCACAGATACGCAGTATTTT CASSPLGASTDTQYF
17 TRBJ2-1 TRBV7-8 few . TGTGCCAGCAGCCCACCGGGCGGGGACCTCTCCTACAATGAGCAGTTCTTC CASSPPGGDLSYNEQFF
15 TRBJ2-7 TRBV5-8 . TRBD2 TGTGCCAGCAGCTGGGGACTAGCGGGAGACTACGAGCAGTACTTC CASSWGLAGDYEQYF
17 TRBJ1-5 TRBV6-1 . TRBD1 TGTGCCAGCAGTGGGGGACAGGGGGCCGGAGGCAATCAGCCCCAGCATTTT CASSGGQGAGGNQPQHF